This T cell receptor beta chain comes out of a study of blood T cells in healthy people across ages. Points from the study as a whole: Roughly linear age-related decline in beta diversity appeared, significant by age approximately 40.

This clonotype was counted only a few times. What it binds is not known. Samples each had at least 5 micrograms of total RNA extracted. The V gene lost 2 bases and the J gene lost 2 bases, with 9 bases spanning the gap. Germline V lookup: CDR1 KGHDR, CDR2 SFDVKD. The CDR3 length is 14 residues. A second PCR, run for about 7 to 12 cycles, used a sample-barcoded 5' primer plus a J-beta primer mix. Individual samples furnished no less than 2.5 million CDR3-containing paired-end reads apiece. TCRdb analysed the 5' RACE reads with MiXCR anew, one entry per CDR3 protein. The profile covers some 900,000 distinct CDR3 sequences, with around 46% appearing a single time and over 10% taken by the ten largest.

The sequence derives from a man aged 25-45 years in good health. The rearrangement uses TRBV24-1 and TRBJ2-7, with D perhaps given as TRBD1 or TRBD2 (5 bases each). Material for sequencing was blood. The CDR3 region is CATSDSGTTYEQYF. For the CDR3, the DNA is TGTGCCACCAGTGATTCCGGGACCACCTACGAGCAGTACTTC.